This T cell receptor beta chain was sequenced during a study of blood T cell repertoires in COVID-19. Looking at the study overall: Samples taken during acute and convalescent COVID-19 were collected in the United States, Italy and Spain.

The J segment lost 2 bases and the V segment lost 4 bases, leaving 7 bases of the junction unmatched. Germline V CDR1 and CDR2: KGHSH, LQKENI. The CDR3 loop spans 15 amino acids. Sequencing was performed with immunoSEQ multiplex PCR; in TCRdb, only in-frame clones are kept and a portion is missing. The table lists roughly 110,000 clones, about 84% of them singletons. This clone has just a few counts. This sequence joins TRBV18 and TRBJ2-5; 7 bases are a match to TRBD1. The sequencing sample was made of peripheral blood. The source of this sequence is a woman aged 55-70 years with acute or convalescent COVID-19. DNA of the CDR3: TGTGCCAGCTCACGATTGGGACAGCTACAAGAGACCCAGTACTTC. This sequence encodes CASSRLGQLQETQYF. The full variable domain, rest sourced from reference TRBV18 and TRBJ2-5, is NAGVMQNPRHLVRRRGQEARLRCSPMKGHSHVYWYRQLPEEGLKFMVYLQKENIIDESGMPKERFSAEFPKEGPSILRIQQVVRGDSAAYFCASSRLGQLQETQYFGPGTRLLVL.